This is a list of T cell receptor beta chains from one sample in a study of control samples from healthy donors and cancer patients. Some clones are missing from TCRdb's copy, which holds only in-frame ones; the method was immunoSEQ multiplex PCR. The data contain 150,000 to 200,000 clones, approximately 92% of them singletons. Material for sequencing was blood. The receptors shown here come from a man aged 30 to 45 in good health. Both conserved end residues are part of each CDR3. A D gene is named only where the DNA matches it firmly. Rows may omit the clone size; those that give it use once, few, many or a size class.

v_call: TRBV6-2/TRBV6-3
j_call: TRBJ2-2
d_call: .
clone_size: .
cdr3_nt: TGTGCCAGCAGTTACGTCGGGACCGAGCTGTTTTTT
cdr3_aa: CASSYVGTELFF

v_call: TRBV5-1
j_call: TRBJ2-5
d_call: .
clone_size: .
cdr3_nt: TGCGCCAGCAGCTTGGCCTCAAAACAAGAGACCCAGTACTTC
cdr3_aa: CASSLASKQETQYF

v_call: TRBV12-2
j_call: TRBJ1-1
d_call: .
clone_size: .
cdr3_nt: TGTGCAAGTCGCTTTAGGGTTGGGAACACTGAAGCTTTCTTT
cdr3_aa: CASRFRVGNTEAFF

v_call: TRBV30
j_call: TRBJ1-1
d_call: TRBD1
clone_size: .
cdr3_nt: TGTGCCTGGACTCTGGGACAGGGAACCACTGAAGCTTTCTTT
cdr3_aa: CAWTLGQGTTEAFF

v_call: TRBV24-1
j_call: TRBJ1-2
d_call: .
clone_size: .
cdr3_nt: TGTGCCACCAGTGATTTGTCCCGGATCTATGGCTACACCTTC
cdr3_aa: CATSDLSRIYGYTF

v_call: TRBV19
j_call: TRBJ1-1
d_call: .
clone_size: .
cdr3_nt: TGTGCCAGCACCCCCGGACGGAGGGGCAACACTGAAGCTTTCTTT
cdr3_aa: CASTPGRRGNTEAFF

v_call: TRBV5-6
j_call: TRBJ1-2
d_call: .
clone_size: .
cdr3_nt: TGTGCCAGCAGCGGGGGAGCTAACTATGGCTACACCTTC
cdr3_aa: CASSGGANYGYTF

v_call: TRBV6-4
j_call: TRBJ1-5
d_call: TRBD1
clone_size: .
cdr3_nt: TGTGCCAGCAGGGAGGGACAGGGCAGTCAGCCCCAGCATTTT
cdr3_aa: CASREGQGSQPQHF

v_call: TRBV19
j_call: TRBJ1-1
d_call: TRBD1
clone_size: few
cdr3_nt: TGTGCCAGCGGGGGGACAGCGCAGGAAGCTTTCTTT
cdr3_aa: CASGGTAQEAFF

v_call: TRBV11-2
j_call: TRBJ2-7
d_call: .
clone_size: .
cdr3_nt: TGTGCCAGCACCCCAGGAGGGACAGTACCTTACGAGCAGTACTTC
cdr3_aa: CASTPGGTVPYEQYF

v_call: TRBV28
j_call: TRBJ1-3
d_call: .
clone_size: once
cdr3_nt: TGTGCCAGCAGTTTATTATCCGTCCGGCACACCATATATTTT
cdr3_aa: CASSLLSVRHTIYF

v_call: TRBV5-4
j_call: TRBJ2-7
d_call: TRBD1
clone_size: .
cdr3_nt: TGTGCCAGCAGCTATGGACAGGGGGCCTACGAGCAGTACTTC
cdr3_aa: CASSYGQGAYEQYF

v_call: TRBV6-5
j_call: TRBJ2-1
d_call: TRBD1
clone_size: .
cdr3_nt: TGTGCCAGCAGTTACGTGGACAGGAGTGAGCAGTTCTTC
cdr3_aa: CASSYVDRSEQFF

v_call: TRBV15
j_call: TRBJ1-2
d_call: .
clone_size: .
cdr3_nt: TGTGCCACCAGCAGACCGCAGGGTAACCTTAACTATGGCTACACCTTC
cdr3_aa: CATSRPQGNLNYGYTF

v_call: TRBV7-3
j_call: TRBJ2-2
d_call: TRBD1
clone_size: .
cdr3_nt: TGTGCCAGCAGCCCACACCGGGACAGGGGACCCAACACCGGGGAGCTGTTTTTT
cdr3_aa: CASSPHRDRGPNTGELFF

v_call: TRBV7-9
j_call: TRBJ2-1
d_call: .
clone_size: .
cdr3_nt: TGTGCCAGCAGCTTACGAGTGGGAGTTGAGCAGTTCTTC
cdr3_aa: CASSLRVGVEQFF

v_call: TRBV10-3
j_call: TRBJ1-1
d_call: .
clone_size: .
cdr3_nt: TGTGCCGCAAGCCCCAATAAAGACAGATTGAACACTGAAGCTTTCTTT
cdr3_aa: CAASPNKDRLNTEAFF

v_call: TRBV27
j_call: TRBJ1-4
d_call: .
clone_size: .
cdr3_nt: TGTGCCAGCAGTTTATTAGGGTCAGGAGAGATTGAAAAACTGTTTTTT
cdr3_aa: CASSLLGSGEIEKLFF

v_call: TRBV19
j_call: TRBJ2-2
d_call: TRBD1
clone_size: .
cdr3_nt: TGTGCCAGTAGGACTGAGGGGGCGCCCACCGGGGAGCTGTTTTTT
cdr3_aa: CASRTEGAPTGELFF

v_call: TRBV7-2
j_call: TRBJ1-2
d_call: TRBD1
clone_size: .
cdr3_nt: TGTGCCAGCAGCTCCAGGGGGAAGGGGTATGGCTACACCTTC
cdr3_aa: CASSSRGKGYGYTF

v_call: TRBV30
j_call: TRBJ2-7
d_call: TRBD1
clone_size: few
cdr3_nt: TGTGCCTGGAGTTACAGGGGAAACGAGCAGTACTTC
cdr3_aa: CAWSYRGNEQYF

v_call: TRBV7-9
j_call: TRBJ1-2
d_call: TRBD1
clone_size: .
cdr3_nt: TGTGCCAGCAGCTTAGATGTGACAGGGATCGCGAGTGGCTACACCTTC
cdr3_aa: CASSLDVTGIASGYTF

v_call: TRBV10-1
j_call: TRBJ1-2
d_call: .
clone_size: .
cdr3_nt: TGCGCCAGCAGTGAGTCACGGGGCTATGGCTACACCTTC
cdr3_aa: CASSESRGYGYTF

v_call: TRBV7-3
j_call: TRBJ2-1
d_call: .
clone_size: .
cdr3_nt: TGTGCCAGCAGCTTAAGCCCAGGGGTTAACTCCTACAATGAGCAGTTCTTC
cdr3_aa: CASSLSPGVNSYNEQFF

v_call: TRBV19
j_call: TRBJ2-3
d_call: TRBD2
clone_size: .
cdr3_nt: TGTGCCAGTAGCTCCCGACTAGCGGGGCTCCAGGGCGATACGCAGTATTTT
cdr3_aa: CASSSRLAGLQGDTQYF

v_call: TRBV7-2
j_call: TRBJ1-1
d_call: .
clone_size: .
cdr3_nt: TGTGCCAGCAGCTTAGGAGGAGTGAACACTGAAGCTTTCTTT
cdr3_aa: CASSLGGVNTEAFF